This T cell receptor (beta chain) was retrieved from a study of CD8 T cell repertoires and HIV-1 epitope variants. The wider study: Separate wells received one of Twenty-five Gag or Nef variant peptides. Controls were a CMV, EBV and flu peptide pool, Ebola AY9 negative control, and no-peptide well. An uncultured baseline aliquot held 1M T cells. IL-2, IL-7 and IL-15 were added on days 3 and 7 of 10-day cultures.

Clones were sequenced by immunoSEQ multiplex PCR, and TCRdb holds only the in-frame ones, with some missing. Among about 4,900 clones, around 69% were seen once, and the ten largest hold over 40%. Comments on this clone: Its antigen is unidentified.

CDR3 length equals 19 residues. J gave up 4 bases and V 2 bases, and 17 bases lay outside the gene matches. Germline loops: CDR1 KGHSH, CDR2 LQKENI. Sequences were obtained from cultured CD8+ T cells derived from PBMCs. The source of this sequence is a male donor with HIV. This chain uses TRBV18 with TRBJ2-7; 10 positions agree with TRBD2. CDR3 protein: CASSPFASGSTSSRYEQYF. CDR3 DNA: TGTGCCAGCTCACCATTCGCTAGCGGGAGTACGTCTAGTCGGTACGAGCAGTACTTC.